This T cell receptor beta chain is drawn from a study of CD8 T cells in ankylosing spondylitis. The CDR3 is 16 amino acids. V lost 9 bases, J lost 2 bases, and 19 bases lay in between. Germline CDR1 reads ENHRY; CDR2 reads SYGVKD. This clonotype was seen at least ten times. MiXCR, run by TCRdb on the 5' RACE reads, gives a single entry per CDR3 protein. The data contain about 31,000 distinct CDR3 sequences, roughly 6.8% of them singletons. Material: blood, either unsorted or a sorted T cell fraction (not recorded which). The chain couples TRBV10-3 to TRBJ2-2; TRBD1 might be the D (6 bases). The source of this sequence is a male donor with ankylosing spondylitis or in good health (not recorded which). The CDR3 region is CAMGRTAKTNTGELFF. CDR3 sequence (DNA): TGTGCCATGGGGCGGACAGCGAAGACTAACACCGGGGAGCTGTTTTTT.